This T cell receptor beta chain comes out of a study of shared clonotypes between healthy human individuals. Study background: Per-donor plates numbered three CD4 naive, three CD4 memory, two CD8 naive and one CD8 memory. Study-wide points: Relative to clonotypes present in all four donors, those not shared had lower generation probabilities.

All of the donors resided in Nashville, Tennessee, and each was a Caucasian adult. The assay was immunoSEQ multiplex PCR, and TCRdb's table has in-frame clones only and misses some. Of some 680,000 clones in the sample, around 73% are singletons; the top ten hold 1.5% to 2%. Notes on this clone: The antigen is not known.

Germline V CDR1 and CDR2: SGHAT, FQNNGV. The V gene end was trimmed by 4 bases and the J gene end by 7 bases; junction bases not matched to a gene: 7. CDR3 length: 14 residues. The rearrangement joins TRBV11-2 to TRBJ2-5; TRBD2 agrees at 9 bases. Sequences were obtained from memory CD4+ T cells sorted from blood. The subset was: CD45RA-negative fraction. The receptor's source is a woman aged 30 to 39 in good health. As DNA, the CDR3 is TGTGCCAGCAGCTCAAGGACTAGCGCCGGGACCCAGTACTTC. This codes for CASSSRTSAGTQYF.